What follows are 14 T cell receptor beta chains derived from one specimen sequenced in a study of cytomegalovirus exposure and HLA in healthy donors. Researchers ran the PCR with 60 Vbeta and 13 Jbeta primers. Clones were sequenced by immunoSEQ multiplex PCR, and TCRdb holds only the in-frame ones, with some missing. The data contain 100,000 to 150,000 clones, roughly 68% of them singletons. Sequencing was carried out using PBMCs. These receptors were obtained from a woman in her forties or fifties in good health and CMV-seropositive.

CDR3: CASSVGGLGTYEQYF. In nucleotides, the CDR3 is TGTGCCAGCAGCGTAGGGGGGCTGGGGACCTACGAGCAGTACTTC. The V gene is TRBV9, the J gene TRBJ2-7; tentatively, D is TRBD1 (6 bases). V was shortened by 0 bases and J by 2 bases, with 12 bases between the two germline ends. Germline V gene lookup returns CDR1 SGDLS and CDR2 YYNGEE. This CDR3 region has 15 residues.

Regarding this clone: This sample includes further DNA sequences coding for the same CDR3. The chain carries TRBV27 and TRBJ1-5; D ambiguous. The V and J ends lost 4 bases and 1 base respectively, with 5 bases between them. CDR3 size: 13 residues. Germline assignment: CDR1 MNHEY and CDR2 SMNVEV (reference sequence). The CDR3 sequence: CASSSRSNQPQHF. CDR3 in DNA: TGTGCCAGCAGTTCGAGAAGCAATCAGCCCCAGCATTTT.

The chain is built from TRBV9 and TRBJ2-3, with 15 bases identical to TRBD2. The CDR3 is 21 residues long. V lost 0 bases, J lost 4 bases, and 15 bases stayed unmatched. CDR1 is SGDLS and CDR2 is YYNGEE in the germline V gene. CDR3 protein: CASSVARRTSGGASSPDTQYF. CDR3 nucleotide sequence: TGTGCCAGCAGCGTAGCTCGCAGGACTAGCGGGGGGGCATCCAGCCCAGATACGCAGTATTTT.

V usage is TRBV7-2 and J usage is TRBJ1-4; D is ambiguous. The germline V gene has CDR1 SGHTA and CDR2 FQGNSA. This CDR3 is built from 14 residues. The V and J ends lost 3 bases and 6 bases respectively, with 11 bases between them. CDR3 sequence reads: CASSFRRDYEKLFF. The DNA of the CDR3 is TGTGCCAGCAGCTTTCGAAGAGACTATGAAAAACTGTTTTTT. Variable domain in full (rest from reference TRBV7-2 and TRBJ1-4): GAGVSQSPSNKVTEKGKDVELRCDPISGHTALYWYRQSLGQGLEFLIYFQGNSAPDKSGLPSDRFSAERTGGSVSTLTIQRTQQEDSAVYLCASSFRRDYEKLFFGSGTQLSVL.

This sequence joins TRBV7-8 and TRBJ2-6, with 8 nucleotides matching TRBD2. This CDR3 has 19 residues. The V segment lost 5 bases and the J segment 4 bases; nucleotides outside the gene matches: 16. Per the germline V gene, CDR1 is SGHVS and CDR2 is FQNEAQ. CDR3 sequence: CASSQNPSGGWAGANVLTF. The CDR3 DNA sequence: TGTGCCAGCAGCCAAAACCCCTCGGGAGGGTGGGCCGGGGCCAACGTCCTGACTTTC.

V usage is TRBV6-1 and J usage is TRBJ2-2; no firm D call. Germline assignment: CDR1 MNHNS and CDR2 SASEGT. The CDR3 extends over 15 amino acids. V was clipped by 4 bases and J by 0 bases, with 9 bases between them. The chain's CDR3 is CASSGRVANTGELFF. CDR3 in DNA: TGTGCCAGCAGTGGCCGGGTAGCGAACACCGGGGAGCTGTTTTTT.

CDR3 sequence (DNA): TGTGCCAGCAGCTTGGACTCGGCAGGGAACACTGAAGCTTTCTTT. Protein product: CASSLDSAGNTEAFF. This chain connects TRBV5-4 to TRBJ1-1; D ambiguous. V gave up 0 bases and J gave up 1 base, with 10 bases separating them. The length of the CDR3 is 15 residues. Germline CDR1 reads SGHNT; CDR2 reads YYREEE (reference sequence).

The V and J genes are TRBV7-2 and TRBJ2-5; D gene ambiguous. The length of the CDR3 is 13 residues. Trimming stripped 6 bases from V and 0 bases from J, with 8 bases between. CDR1 is SGHTA, CDR2 FQGNSA, per germline. The CDR3 sequence: CASRVEYQETQYF. CDR3 DNA: TGTGCCAGCAGGGTTGAGTACCAAGAGACCCAGTACTTC.

The chain is built from TRBV5-8 and TRBJ2-7, with D uncertain. With 1 base removed from V and 6 bases from J, the gap between germline ends came to 14 bases. In germline, CDR1 is SGHTS, CDR2 YDEGEE. The CDR3 runs 14 residues. CDR3 coding DNA: TGTGCCAGCAGCTTGATAGTCCCCCCCGGCGAGCAGTACTTC. Amino acid sequence: CASSLIVPPGEQYF.

Turning to this clone: At one of its ends the junction is not consistent with the germline gene, which may arise from a read error. The chain employs TRBV2 and TRBJ1-2; D is uncertain. CDR3 size: 13 residues. Germline CDR1 is SNHLY and CDR2 is FYNNEI. The CDR3 DNA is TGTGCCACCGAAGGCGGGGATGGCTATGGCTACCCCTTC. Its protein product is CATEGGDGYGYPF.

This clone was seen a handful of times. The chain recombines TRBV6-5 with TRBJ2-1; a weak D match, TRBD2 (5 bases). V was trimmed by 6 bases and J by 10 bases, leaving 10 bases between them. This CDR3 comprises 11 residues. Per germline, CDR1 MNHEY and CDR2 SVGAGI. The CDR3 DNA reads TGTGCCAGCAGCAGGAGGACCGAGCAGTTCTTC. This codes for CASSRRTEQFF.

This sequence joins TRBV4-2 and TRBJ1-3, with D possibly being TRBD1 (5 bases). The CDR3 consists of 15 residues. Germline values: CDR1 LGHNA, CDR2 YNFKEQ. Trimming stripped 4 bases from V and 3 bases from J, with 13 bases between. The CDR3 nucleotides are TGTGCCAGCAGCCCTCAGCAGGGCGATGGAAACACCATATATTTT. Its translation: CASSPQQGDGNTIYF.

This clone showed up just a few times. The gene calls are TRBV7-6 and TRBJ1-2; tentative D call: TRBD1 (6 bases). V was clipped by 5 bases and J by 7 bases, with 20 bases between them. The CDR3 has 15 amino acids. Germline loops: CDR1 SGHVS, CDR2 FNYEAQ. In DNA, the CDR3 is TGTGCCAGCAGCGACATGACAGGAGTTAAGGGTGGCTACACCTTC. Its translation is CASSDMTGVKGGYTF.

The count of this clone is one. The J gene is TRBJ2-7, the V gene TRBV7-2; TRBD1 agrees at 8 bases. Germline V gene lookup returns CDR1 SGHTA and CDR2 FQGNSA. V gave up 1 base and J gave up 2 bases; unmatched junction bases: 4. The CDR3 length is 15 residues. CDR3 nucleotides: TGTGCCAGCAGCTTAGGGCGGGACAGGCCCTACGAGCAGTACTTC. Amino acid sequence: CASSLGRDRPYEQYF.